Listed here are 32 T cell receptor beta chains from one sample, sequenced in a study of tumor and adjacent non-tumor tissue in lung cancer. Three rounds of nested PCR, following a modified ARM-PCR protocol, produced the TCRbeta library. TCRdb recomputed calls from the multiplex PCR reads with MiXCR, one row per CDR3 protein. Of 43,000 or so distinct CDR3 sequences listed, roughly 60% were seen once; the top ten hold 35% to 50%. This sample's RNA came from whole unsorted tissue. The normal lung tissue was taken more than 3 cm from the tumor edge. The sequenced material came from distant non-tumor lung tissue. These receptor sequences come from a man aged 45 to 65 with non-small cell lung cancer.

In this sample, this clonotype turned up once. This chain connects TRBV2 to TRBJ2-5, with D unclear. This CDR3 contains 14 residues. Trimming took off 1 base at V and 7 bases at J, with 13 bases between the two ends. Germline V gives CDR1 SNHLY, CDR2 FYNNEI. CDR3: CASSEGAQPRTQYF. In DNA form, the CDR3 reads TGTGCCAGCAGTGAAGGGGCCCAGCCACGGACCCAGTACTTC.

Concerning this clonotype: A much larger clone differs from this one at a single base, so this may be a read error. The chain couples TRBV24-1 to TRBJ2-7; D gene ambiguous. The V gene's germline CDR1 is KGHDR and CDR2 SFDVKD. The CDR3 has 15 amino acids. Trimming removed 1 base from V and 0 bases from J, with 9 bases in between. The CDR3 DNA sequence: TGTGCCACCAGTGATTTTGCCGGGCTCTCCTACGAGCAGTACTTC. This codes for CATSDFAGLSYEQYF.

Note on this clonotype: The germline gene is not matched at one end of the junction; a read error may be the cause. This rearrangement joins TRBV10-1 to TRBJ2-2; no firm D call. The germline V gene has CDR1 WNHNN and CDR2 SYGVQD (reference sequence). CDR3 length: 14 amino acids. The CDR3 DNA is TGCGCCAGCAGTGTAAGAGTGAACACTGGGGAGCTGTTTTTT. Protein sequence: CASSVRVNTGELFF.

Regarding this clonotype: As the CDR3 is not closed by the conserved phenylalanine or tryptophan, this likely results from a read error. The chain links TRBV6-6 to TRBJ2-2, with D maybe TRBD1 (6 bases). Germline-derived CDR1 and CDR2 are MNHNY and SVGAGI (reference sequence). The CDR3 runs to 14 residues. CDR3 nucleotides: TGTGCCAGCACCGCGGACAGTTTTACCGAGGAGCTGTTTTAT. Its translation: CASTADSFTEELFY.

Points on this clonotype: At one end, the junction sequence differs from germline, possibly due to a read error. The chain links TRBV9 to TRBJ1-1, with D hard to call. The CDR3 is 15 residues long. Germline V CDR1 and CDR2: SGDLS, YYNGEE. The CDR3 here is CASSPTRTENIEAFF. In DNA, the CDR3 is TGTGCCAGCAGCCCTACACGTACAGAGAACATTGAAGCTTTCTTT.

The chain uses TRBV6-1 and TRBJ2-2; 10 bases line up with TRBD2. V lost 3 bases and J lost 6; bases outside the gene matches: 16. Germline-derived CDR1 and CDR2 are MNHNS and SASEGT. The CDR3 spans 19 residues. CDR3 coding DNA: TGTGCCAGCAGTGAGTCTAGCGGGAGCCTTTTGTCGAATTCCGGGGAGCTGTTTTTT. Its translation: CASSESSGSLLSNSGELFF.

In its sample, this clonotype was seen many times. The chain links TRBV29-1 to TRBJ2-5; possibly TRBD1 for D (5 bases). The V gene's germline CDR1 is SQVTM and CDR2 ANQGSEA. CDR3 size: 12 residues. Trimming cost V 4 bases and J 3 bases, with 9 bases left between them. The DNA for the CDR3 is TGCAGCGTTGTCAGGGATGAAGAGACCCAGTACTTC. Translating it yields CSVVRDEETQYF.

Note on this clonotype: At one of its ends the junction is not consistent with the germline gene, which may arise from a read error. The V gene is TRBV6-1, the J gene TRBJ2-3, with D possibly TRBD1 on 6 matching bases. Germline assignment: CDR1 MNHNS and CDR2 SASEGT. This CDR3 region has 17 residues. DNA for the CDR3: TGTGCCAGCAGTGAAGCGCCCGGACAGACCAGGGGTGATACGGAGTATTTT. Protein sequence: CASSEAPGQTRGDTEYF.

With respect to this clonotype: At one boundary the junction diverges from the germline segment, which might be a read error. The CDR3 DNA reads TGTGCCAGCAGGGGGGTTCAACGGCGATACAGTGAGCAGTTCTTC. Encoded protein: CASRGVQRRYSEQFF. The V gene is TRBV6-2 or TRBV6-3, the J gene TRBJ2-1, with D perhaps assigned TRBD1 or TRBD2 (5 bases each). The CDR3 spans 15 residues. The V gene's germline CDR1 is MNHEY and CDR2 SVGEGT.

V gene TRBV20-1 combines with J gene TRBJ2-6, with TRBD1 as a possible D gene (6 bases). CDR1 is DFQATT, CDR2 SNEGSKA, per germline (reference sequence). This CDR3 has 16 amino acids. Trimming removed 4 bases from V and 4 bases from J, with 17 bases in between. The CDR3 loop is CSAMRRNRAGANVLTF. CDR3 sequence (DNA): TGCAGTGCTATGAGACGGAACAGGGCCGGGGCCAACGTCCTGACTTTC.

This clonotype was found many times. The chain has TRBV4-1 and TRBJ2-5, with 9 bases that match TRBD2. The CDR3 spans 17 residues. After removal of 1 base from V and 9 bases from J, the junction contained 15 bases not matched to a gene. Germline values: CDR1 MGHRA, CDR2 YSYEKL. CDR3 nucleotides: TGCGCCAGCAGCCAAGTAGAAGCGGGGGGCCTTCCGTGGGCCCAGTACTTC. It translates to CASSQVEAGGLPWAQYF.

Concerning this clonotype itself: A read error may produce the germline difference seen at one junction end. V usage is TRBV29-1 and J usage is TRBJ2-1; no clear D gene. This CDR3 has 14 residues. Germline V gene lookup returns CDR1 SQVTM and CDR2 ANQGSEA. The CDR3 spells CSAPQPTKGNGQFF. CDR3 DNA sequence: TGCAGTGCCCCTCAGCCGACGAAAGGCAATGGGCAGTTCTTC.

Remarks on this clonotype: A single base separates this from a much larger clone, so it may be a read error. The chain carries TRBV20-1 and TRBJ1-1, with D perhaps matching TRBD1 (5 bases). This CDR3 contains 11 residues. CDR1 is DFQATT and CDR2 is SNEGSKA in the germline V gene (reference sequence). The CDR3 region has the DNA TGCAGTGTTAGAGTATGGGGGGAAGCTTTCTTT. Protein product: CSVRVWGEAFF.

Worth noting for this clonotype: A read error is likely, as this CDR3 ends without the conserved phenylalanine or tryptophan. The chain couples TRBV24-1 to TRBJ2-3; the D is unclear. Germline values: CDR1 KGHDR, CDR2 SFDVKD. The V end lost 0 bases, the J end lost 2 bases, and 11 bases lay between the germline ends. The CDR3 extends over 16 amino acids. The CDR3 loop is CATSDLEFGSTDTQYS. The CDR3, as DNA: TGTGCCACCAGTGATTTGGAGTTTGGCTCCACAGATACGCAGTATTCT.

This clonotype has more than one count but fewer than ten. No conserved phenylalanine or tryptophan is present at the end of the CDR3, so a read error is the likely explanation. The V and J genes are TRBV6-6 and TRBJ1-1; 9 bases line up with TRBD1. CDR3 length: 17 residues. In germline, CDR1 is MNHNY, CDR2 SVGAGI (reference sequence). V dropped 6 bases and J dropped 9; count of bases not matched to a gene: 20. The CDR3 is CASRPWEAGQGSSKAFY. The DNA of the CDR3 is TGTGCCAGCAGGCCTTGGGAGGCGGGACAGGGTAGCTCTAAAGCTTTCTAT.

Regarding this clonotype: Germline is not matched at one junction end, which may reflect a read error. V usage is TRBV6-5 and J usage is TRBJ1-6; weak D call: TRBD1 (5 bases). Looked up from germline, CDR1 is MNHEY and CDR2 is SVGAGI. CDR3 length: 16 amino acids. CDR3 amino acids: CASSYSLVGGSSPFHF. CDR3 sequence (DNA): TGTGCCAGCAGTTACTCGCTCGTCGGGGGTAGTTCACCCTTCCACTTT.

About this clonotype itself: One junction end does not reproduce the germline sequence, and a read error may be involved. The CDR3 region is CASSSFVVTLVGLTCNERFF. The CDR3 DNA sequence: TGTGCCAGCAGCTCTTTTGTGGTAACACTAGTGGGGCTTACCTGCAATGAGCGGTTCTTC. The chain has TRBV11-2 and TRBJ2-1; D may be TRBD1 or TRBD2 (5 bases each). The CDR3 is 20 amino acids. Germline V gene sequence: CDR1 SGHAT, CDR2 FQNNGV.

This clonotype was seen more than once but under ten times. This chain joins TRBV20-1 and TRBJ2-3, with D perhaps matching TRBD2 (5 bases). V lost 6 bases and J lost 0, with 7 bases in between. The CDR3 has 12 amino acids. CDR1 and CDR2 (germline): DFQATT, SNEGSKA (reference sequence). CDR3 sequence: CSARTSTDTQYF. The CDR3 DNA follows: TGCAGTGCGAGGACTAGCACAGATACGCAGTATTTT.

With respect to this clonotype: One junction end does not reproduce the germline sequence, and a read error may be involved. The chain uses TRBV4-1 and TRBJ2-3, with TRBD2 identical over 9 bases. CDR3 length: 16 amino acids. Per the germline V gene, CDR1 is MGHRA and CDR2 is YSYEKL. This chain's CDR3 is CASSQEPAGGLDMQYF. For the CDR3, the DNA is TGCGCCAGCAGCCAAGAACCAGCGGGAGGCTTGGATATGCAGTATTTT.

In regard to this clonotype: A much larger clone differs from this one at a single base, so this may be a read error. This chain connects TRBV30 to TRBJ2-2; no reliable D call. The CDR3 totals 12 residues. Germline V gene sequence: CDR1 GTSNPN, CDR2 SVGIG (reference sequence). With 7 bases removed from V and 3 bases from J, the gap between germline ends came to 9 bases. The CDR3 loop reads CASERYTGELFF. As DNA, the CDR3 is TGTGCCTCTGAGAGATACACCGGGGAGCTGTTTTTT.

There are many counts of this clonotype. The rearrangement joins TRBV12-3 or TRBV12-4 to TRBJ2-1; TRBD2 might be the D (7 bases). Trimming removed 0 bases at V and 9 bases at J, with 15 bases between. The CDR3 extends over 15 amino acids. The CDR3 DNA reads as TGTGCCAGCAGTTTAGCGGGGGGGGCCAGGGTTGAGCAGTTCTTC. It yields the protein CASSLAGGARVEQFF.

Worth noting for this clonotype: Just one base apart from a much larger clone, this may be a read error. The chain employs TRBV5-1 and TRBJ2-3; D might be TRBD2 (5 bases). Germline V CDR1 and CDR2: SGHRS, YFSETQ. This CDR3 has 15 residues. The V gene lost 4 bases and the J gene lost 1 base, with 13 bases spanning the gap. The CDR3 here is CASSLVVEGTDTQYF. DNA of the CDR3: TGCGCCAGCAGCCTAGTGGTGGAGGGCACAGATACGCAGTATTTT.

This clonotype showed up many times. This rearrangement joins TRBV20-1 to TRBJ1-1; 7 bases line up with TRBD1. CDR1 is DFQATT, CDR2 SNEGSKA, per germline (reference sequence). J gave up 6 bases and V 6 bases, and 7 bases lay outside the gene matches. The CDR3 extends over 12 amino acids. The CDR3 loop is CSAPGQVAEAFF. The CDR3 region has the DNA TGCAGTGCGCCAGGACAGGTGGCTGAAGCTTTCTTT.

With regard to this clonotype: With a much larger clone just one base away, this may be a read error. This chain connects TRBV13 to TRBJ2-7, with a possible D match to TRBD1 (6 bases). This CDR3 spans 16 amino acids. The germline gives CDR1 PRHDT, CDR2 FYEKMQ (reference sequence). The CDR3 sequence is CASSLAGQSLSDEQHF. The CDR3 DNA reads as TGTGCCAGCAGCTTAGCCGGACAGTCCCTATCGGACGAGCAGCACTTC.

This clonotype appeared a single time. Compared with germline, one end of the junction differs, possibly owing to a read error. The chain combines TRBV5-4 with TRBJ2-3; 11 nucleotides agree with TRBD2. Germline V CDR1 and CDR2: SGHNT, YYREEE (reference sequence). CDR3 size: 14 residues. For the CDR3, the DNA is TGTGTCAGCAGCTTTAGCGGGGGGGCGTTTTCGCAGTATTTT. This gives the protein CVSSFSGGAFSQYF.

On this clonotype: A much larger clone differs by one base, so this may be a read error. V is TRBV5-5 and J is TRBJ2-7; a possible D gene is TRBD1 (6 bases). CDR1 is SGHKS and CDR2 is YYEKEE in the germline V gene (reference sequence). This CDR3 spans 15 amino acids. CDR3 protein: CANSLEGGTTYEQYF. CDR3 nucleotide sequence: TGTGCCAACAGCTTGGAAGGGGGAACCACCTACGAGCAGTACTTC.

In its sample, this clonotype was seen once. A much larger clone lies a single base off, so this may be a read error. The V call is TRBV28, the J call TRBJ2-7; 7 bases align to TRBD1. Germline loops: CDR1 MDHEN, CDR2 SYDVKM. There are 13 residues in the CDR3. CDR3 in DNA: TGTACCAGCATTCCGGGACAGACCTACGAGCAGTACTTC. Its protein product is CTSIPGQTYEQYF.

Concerning this clonotype itself: This is likely a read error, given that the CDR3 carries no conserved phenylalanine or tryptophan at its end. The rearrangement joins TRBV12-3 or TRBV12-4 to TRBJ1-1; D is unresolved. CDR3 length: 14 amino acids. The CDR3 protein is CTSCLGTVGTEAFL. The CDR3 DNA reads TGTACCAGCTGCCTTGGTACGGTAGGGACTGAAGCTTTCCTT.

This clonotype was counted at least ten times. The chain carries TRBV6-6 and TRBJ2-4; D might be TRBD1 or TRBD2, each matching 5 bases. Trimming pared 2 bases from V and 0 bases from J, leaving 11 bases between. The length of the CDR3 is 16 residues. The germline V gene has CDR1 MNHNY and CDR2 SVGAGI (reference sequence). The CDR3 sequence: CASSYGPGLAKNIQYF. The CDR3 region has the DNA TGTGCCAGCAGTTACGGGCCGGGGCTAGCCAAAAACATTCAGTACTTC.

Notes on this clonotype: The junction shows a germline mismatch at one end, possibly a read error. V is TRBV11-2 and J is TRBJ2-3; 13 nucleotides match TRBD2. The CDR3 runs 18 residues. Germline CDR1 and CDR2: SGHAT and FQNNGV. The CDR3 loop is CASSLVLGLAGVTGTQYF. The DNA for the CDR3 is TGTGCCAGCAGCTTAGTCCTTGGACTAGCGGGGGTCACAGGTACGCAGTATTTT.

Only a few counts were recorded for this clonotype. Sequence at one end of the junction differs from germline and may be a read error. This chain links TRBV13 with TRBJ2-6; D might be TRBD1 (6 bases). CDR1 is PRHDT, CDR2 FYEKMQ, per germline (reference sequence). This CDR3 has 18 amino acids. The CDR3 DNA follows: TGTACCAGCAGTTCCACTTACTTCAGGGGATTCGGGGCCAACGTCCTGACTTTC. Translating gives CTSSSTYFRGFGANVLTF.

This clonotype was seen at least ten times. The chain carries TRBV10-3 and TRBJ2-5; the D is unclear. CDR1 and CDR2 (germline): ENHRY, SYGVKD. Trimming stripped 10 bases from V and 0 bases from J, with 6 bases between. The CDR3 runs 11 residues. Here the CDR3 DNA reads TGTGCCACCGGACACCAAGAGACCCAGTACTTC. Protein: CATGHQETQYF.